This T cell receptor beta chain was sequenced for a study of lymphopenia after photon versus proton radiotherapy. Broader study findings: After lymphocyte nadir, photon-treated repertoires showed oligoclonal expansion, especially CD8+ Temra. Authors raise, but do not show, better survival with proton therapy.

V lost 0 bases to trimming and J lost 8 bases, with 10 bases between them. From germline, CDR1 is GTSNPN and CDR2 SVGIG (reference sequence). CDR3 length: 13 residues. Note on this clone: The antigen is not known.

The assay was immunoSEQ multiplex PCR, and TCRdb's table has in-frame clones only and misses some. The sample holds 40,000 to 45,000 clones; 85% to 90% are singletons and the top ten take 10%. The TCR comes from a woman aged 70-85 years with pancreatic cancer. Some clones in this sample may be carry-over from other donors' samples. The sequences come from peripheral blood, collected from a patient treated with proton-based radiotherapy. V usage is TRBV30 and J usage is TRBJ1-4; D is perhaps TRBD1 (5 bases). CDR3 region: CAWSVQAGEKLFF. For the CDR3, the DNA is TGTGCCTGGAGTGTACAGGCAGGCGAAAAACTGTTTTTT.